This T cell receptor beta chain appears in the sequencing data of a study of technical replicates of blood from several donors. TCRdb's copy holds only in-frame clones and misses some; the assay was immunoSEQ multiplex PCR. Among about 75,000 clones listed, around 97% were seen once. This CDR3 is 16 amino acids long. V was cut by 1 base and J by 4 bases, with 16 bases left in between. Germline-derived CDR1 and CDR2 are MGHRA and YSYEKL. The count of this clone is one. The sequence derives from a human donor in good health. The rearrangement joins TRBV4-1 to TRBJ1-2, with D unresolved. The sequenced sample was T cells isolated from PBMCs. The CDR3 spells CASSQGPPVLLYGYTF. The CDR3 DNA follows: TGCGCCAGCAGCCAAGGTCCACCGGTACTGCTCTATGGCTACACCTTC.